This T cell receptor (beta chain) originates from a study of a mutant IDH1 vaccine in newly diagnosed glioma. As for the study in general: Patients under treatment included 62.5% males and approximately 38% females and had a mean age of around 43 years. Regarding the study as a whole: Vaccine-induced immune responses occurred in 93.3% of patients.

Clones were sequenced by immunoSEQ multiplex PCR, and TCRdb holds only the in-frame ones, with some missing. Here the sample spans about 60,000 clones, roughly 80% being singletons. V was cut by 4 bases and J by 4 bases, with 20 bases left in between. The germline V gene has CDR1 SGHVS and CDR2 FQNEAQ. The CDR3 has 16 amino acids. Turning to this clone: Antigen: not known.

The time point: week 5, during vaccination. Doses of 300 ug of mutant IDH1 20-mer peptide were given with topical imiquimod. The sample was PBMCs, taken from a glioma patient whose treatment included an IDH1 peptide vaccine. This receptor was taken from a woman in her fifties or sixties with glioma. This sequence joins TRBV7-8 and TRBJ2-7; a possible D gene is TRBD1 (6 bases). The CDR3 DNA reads TGTGCCAGCAGCTCGACTAAAGGGGGAAAGGGATACGAGCAGTACTTC. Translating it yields CASSSTKGGKGYEQYF.